This T cell receptor beta chain was identified in a study of shared clonotypes between healthy human individuals. This CDR3 has 17 residues. CDR1 is SGDLS, CDR2 YYNGEE, per germline. The V end was cut by 4 bases, the J end by 0 bases, with 17 bases between. Assay used: immunoSEQ multiplex PCR; TCRdb lists only in-frame clones, some missing. This sample has fewer than 1.6 million clones, with approximately 98.5% found just once. This TCR was sampled from a man in his thirties or forties in good health. The gene calls are TRBV9 and TRBJ1-3, with TRBD1 as a possible D gene (5 bases). The source material was naive CD4+ T cells sorted from blood. Subset described: CD45RA+ positively selected. The CDR3 DNA sequence: TGTGCCAGCAGCCCGAGCGGGGCAGGTTCCTCTGGAAACACCATATATTTT. Translated: CASSPSGAGSSGNTIYF.